This T cell receptor (beta chain) was captured in a study of CD8 T cells in ankylosing spondylitis. Trimming left V 6 bases short and J 6 bases short, with 20 bases between. Germline CDR1 MNHNS, CDR2 SASEGT. The CDR3 is made up of 16 amino acids. TCRdb re-called the 5' RACE reads with MiXCR, one entry per CDR3 protein. The sample holds about 140,000 distinct CDR3 sequences, approximately 9.2% seen once. The sample consisted of synovial fluid, either unsorted or a sorted T cell fraction (not recorded which). The TCR originated in a male donor with ankylosing spondylitis. This chain connects TRBV6-1 to TRBJ2-2; D is uncertain. The DNA of the CDR3 is TGTGCCAGCAGCCTCAGGCAGGTTGTCTTCCCCGGGGAGCTGTTTTTT. Translating it yields CASSLRQVVFPGELFF.